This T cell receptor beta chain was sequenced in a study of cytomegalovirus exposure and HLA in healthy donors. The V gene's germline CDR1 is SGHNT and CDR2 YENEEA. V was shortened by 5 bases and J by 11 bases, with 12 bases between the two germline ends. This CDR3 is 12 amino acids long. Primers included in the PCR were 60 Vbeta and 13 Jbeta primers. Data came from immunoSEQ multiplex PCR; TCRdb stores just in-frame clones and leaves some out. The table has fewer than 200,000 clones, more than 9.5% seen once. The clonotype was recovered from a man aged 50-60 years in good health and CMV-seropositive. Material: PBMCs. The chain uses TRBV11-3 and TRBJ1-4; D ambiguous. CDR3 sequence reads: CASSTRTEKLFF. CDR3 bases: TGTGCCAGCAGCACCCGGACTGAGAAACTGTTTTTT. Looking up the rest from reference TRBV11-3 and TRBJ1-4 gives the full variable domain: EAGVVQSPRYKIIEKKQPVAFWCNPISGHNTLYWYLQNLGQGPELLIRYENEEAVDDSQLPKDRFSAERLKGVDSTLKIQPAELGDSAVYLCASSTRTEKLFFGSGTQLSVL.